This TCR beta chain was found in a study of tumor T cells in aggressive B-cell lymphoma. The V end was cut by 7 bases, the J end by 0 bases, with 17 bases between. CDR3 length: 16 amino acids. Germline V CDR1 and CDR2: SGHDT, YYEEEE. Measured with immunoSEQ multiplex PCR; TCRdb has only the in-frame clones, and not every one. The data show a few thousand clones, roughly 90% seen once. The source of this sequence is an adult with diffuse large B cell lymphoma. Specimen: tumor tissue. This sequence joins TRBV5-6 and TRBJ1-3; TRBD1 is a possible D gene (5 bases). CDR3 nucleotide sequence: TGTGCCAGCTCGACCGATGGGGGGAGCTCTGGAAACACCATATATTTT. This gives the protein CASSTDGGSSGNTIYF. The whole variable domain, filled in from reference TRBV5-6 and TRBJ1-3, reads DAGVTQSPTHLIKTRGQQVTLRCSPKSGHDTVSWYQQALGQGPQFIFQYYEEEERQRGNFPDRFSGHQFPNYSSELNVNALLLGDSALYLCASSTDGGSSGNTIYFGEGSWLTVV.